One and the same sample provided the 30 T cell receptor beta chains below, sequenced in a study of beta chain features in type 1 diabetes. Since all of the isolated RNA was reverse transcribed, expressed TCRB transcripts were what got sequenced. Profiling relied on immunoSEQ multiplex PCR, and the TCRdb table lists in-frame clones only, not all of them. The sample lists some 500,000 clones, around 10% occurring once. Sequenced sample: naive CD4+ T cells from blood. Source of these receptors: a woman between 18 and 29 years old in good health.

About this clone: A junction end diverges from the germline sequence, so it may reflect a read error. This chain links TRBV7-7 with TRBJ2-1; no clear D gene. The CDR3 covers 15 residues. Germline V gene data show CDR1 as SSHAT and CDR2 as FNYEAQ (reference sequence). CDR3 residues: CASSSGPSSYNEQFF. The CDR3 DNA is TGTGCTAGCAGCTCCGGACCTAGCTCCTACAATGAGCAGTTCTTC.

This clone has only a few counts. This chain connects TRBV10-3 to TRBJ2-7, with 7 bases identical to TRBD1. The CDR3 totals 15 residues. From germline, CDR1 is ENHRY and CDR2 SYGVKD. Trimming cost V 6 bases and J 2 bases; bases outside gene matches: 10. The CDR3 protein is CAISDTGVGPYEQYF. CDR3 nucleotide sequence: TGTGCCATCAGCGATACAGGGGTTGGGCCCTACGAGCAGTACTTC.

The V and J genes are TRBV18 and TRBJ2-3, with 7 bases fitting TRBD2. Germline CDR1 KGHSH, CDR2 LQKENI. The CDR3 extends over 15 amino acids. V trimming: 6 bases; J trimming: 2 bases; junction bases outside the gene matches: 8. CDR3 coding DNA: TGTGCCAGCTCCGTAGCTAGCGGAAACACAGATACGCAGTATTTT. Residues: CASSVASGNTDTQYF.

This clone has more than one count but fewer than ten. This chain uses TRBV5-1 with TRBJ2-7; 7 nucleotides agree with TRBD1. The trim removed 4 bases at V and 7 bases at J, leaving 14 bases unmatched. In germline, CDR1 is SGHRS, CDR2 YFSETQ. The CDR3 sequence is 15 residues long. This CDR3 is CASSVGMTGLGEQYV. As DNA, the CDR3 is TGCGCCAGCAGCGTTGGAATGACAGGGTTGGGGGAGCAGTACGTC.

The genes are TRBV27 and TRBJ1-1, with unresolved D. The CDR3 loop spans 14 amino acids. The V end was cut by 3 bases, the J end by 4 bases, with 12 bases between. CDR1 is MNHEY and CDR2 is SMNVEV in the germline V gene (reference sequence). CDR3 DNA: TGTGCCAGCAGTTTGCGGGGATTGAGCACTGAAGCTTTCTTT. It yields the protein CASSLRGLSTEAFF.

The V call is TRBV7-2, the J call TRBJ2-4; D remains unclear. Germline CDR1 and CDR2: SGHTA and FQGNSA. This CDR3 spans 14 amino acids. The V and J ends lost 0 bases and 5 bases respectively, with 8 bases between them. CDR3 residues: CASSLASGQNIQYF. The CDR3 nucleotides are TGTGCCAGCAGCTTAGCTTCAGGTCAAAACATTCAGTACTTC. The full variable domain, its missing parts supplied by reference TRBV7-2 and TRBJ2-4, is GAGVSQSPSNKVTEKGKDVELRCDPISGHTALYWYRQSLGQGLEFLIYFQGNSAPDKSGLPSDRFSAERTGGSVSTLTIQRTQQEDSAVYLCASSLASGQNIQYFGAGTRLSVL.

This sequence joins TRBV19 and TRBJ2-1; 8 bases line up with TRBD1. The germline gives CDR1 LNHDA, CDR2 SQIVND (reference sequence). This CDR3 contains 14 residues. With V trimmed by 6 bases and J by 7 bases, 8 bases remained unmatched. In DNA form, the CDR3 reads TGTGCCAGTAGCACGACAGGGGTGGGTAATGAGCAGTTCTTC. This translates into CASSTTGVGNEQFF.

The CDR3 bases are TGTGCCAGCAGCTTAGTTGGTTCTCATTACAATGAGCAGTTCTTC. It specifies CASSLVGSHYNEQFF. The J gene is TRBJ2-1, the V gene TRBV11-3; D not certain. This CDR3 is built from 15 residues. Per the germline V gene, CDR1 is SGHNT and CDR2 is YENEEA. The V and J ends lost 1 base and 4 bases respectively, with 11 bases between them.

This clone was observed a few times. The rearrangement joins TRBV15 to TRBJ1-2; 9 bases are a match to TRBD1. Losses at the gene ends were 2 bases for V and 8 bases for J; bases not matched to a gene: 12. The CDR3 runs to 16 residues. Per germline, CDR1 LNHNV and CDR2 YYDKDF (reference sequence). CDR3 in DNA: TGTGCCACCAGCAGAAACACCGGGACAGGGTTTAGGGGCTACACCTTC. As protein: CATSRNTGTGFRGYTF. The full variable domain, with the rest looked up from reference TRBV15 and TRBJ1-2, is DAMVIQNPRYQVTQFGKPVTLSCSQTLNHNVMYWYQQKSSQAPKLLFHYYDKDFNNEADTPDNFQSRRPNTSFCFLDIRSPGLGDTAMYLCATSRNTGTGFRGYTFGSGTRLTVV.

This clone appeared a few times. This chain connects TRBV15 to TRBJ2-7, with TRBD1 matching over 9 bases. CDR1 and CDR2 from the germline V gene are LNHNV and YYDKDF (reference sequence). V was pared by 4 bases and J by 5 bases, with 6 bases of the junction left unmatched. The CDR3 has 14 amino acids. The CDR3, as DNA: TGTGCCACCAGCAAAGGACAGGGGCTCGACGAGCAGTACTTC. Translated: CATSKGQGLDEQYF.

V and J are TRBV2 and TRBJ2-3, with TRBD2 as a possible D gene (5 bases). This CDR3 is built from 14 residues. Germline V gene data show CDR1 as SNHLY and CDR2 as FYNNEI. V shed 4 bases and J shed 2 bases, with 10 bases lying between them. The CDR3 coding sequence is TGTGCCAGCAGTGTTCGACGGGACACAGATACGCAGTATTTT. Encoded protein: CASSVRRDTDTQYF.

The genes are TRBV18 and TRBJ1-6; D gene uncertain. The CDR3 loop spans 14 amino acids. The germline CDR1 and CDR2 sequences are KGHSH and LQKENI. V lost 6 bases to trimming and J lost 7 bases, with 13 bases between them. CDR3 nucleotide sequence: TGTGCCAGCTCGGGCGACGTGGGAAATTCACCCCTCCACTTT. This encodes CASSGDVGNSPLHF.

V and J are TRBV7-9 and TRBJ2-3; 12 bases are a match to TRBD2. Trimming took 2 bases from V and 9 from J; bases not matched to a gene: 3. The CDR3 has 14 amino acids. Germline V gene lookup returns CDR1 SEHNR and CDR2 FQNEAQ (reference sequence). This CDR3 reads CASSLRLAGATQYF. The CDR3 nucleotides are TGTGCCAGCAGCTTACGACTAGCGGGAGCCACGCAGTATTTT. Using reference TRBV7-9 and TRBJ2-3 for the parts outside the CDR3, the full variable domain is DTGVSQNPRHKITKRGQNVTFRCDPISEHNRLYWYRQTLGQGPEFLTYFQNEAQLEKSRLLSDRFSAERPKGSFSTLEIQRTEQGDSAMYLCASSLRLAGATQYFGPGTRLTVL.

This clone was counted only a few times. The chain carries TRBV7-2 and TRBJ2-7; 7 positions match TRBD1. J lost 11 bases, V lost 5 bases, and 6 bases had no gene match. The CDR3 contains 11 residues. CDR1 and CDR2 from the germline V gene are SGHTA and FQGNSA. As DNA, the CDR3 is TGTGCCAGCAGCAGGACAGGCGTTAAGTACTTC. The encoded protein is CASSRTGVKYF.

The chain has TRBV2 and TRBJ2-1; 11 bases are a match to TRBD2. V lost 6 bases and J lost 6; bases outside the gene matches: 4. The CDR3 has 14 amino acids. CDR1 SNHLY and CDR2 FYNNEI come from the germline V gene. In nucleotides, the CDR3 is TGTGCCAGCAGGGGGACTAGCGGTCCCAATGAGCAGTTCTTC. Translating gives CASRGTSGPNEQFF.

This clone was picked up a small number of times. The chain employs TRBV2 and TRBJ1-5, with 7 bases lining up with TRBD1. Germline V CDR1 and CDR2: SNHLY, FYNNEI. This CDR3 comprises 12 residues. V was pared by 6 bases and J by 12 bases, with 8 bases of the junction left unmatched. The CDR3 DNA follows: TGTGCCAGCAGAGCGACAGGGAGGCACCAGCATTTT. Translated, it gives CASRATGRHQHF.

The chain is built from TRBV7-9 and TRBJ2-2; a possible D gene is TRBD2 (6 bases). CDR1 is SEHNR, CDR2 FQNEAQ, per germline (reference sequence). This CDR3 is built from 17 residues. V dropped 5 bases and J dropped 0 bases, with 16 bases sitting between them. CDR3 bases: TGTGCCAGCAGCGCGCCTGGAGGGGCTCCGAACACCGGGGAGCTGTTTTTT. Translating it yields CASSAPGGAPNTGELFF.

This clone was recorded a few times. The rearrangement links TRBV7-6 to TRBJ1-1; no firm D call. Per germline, CDR1 SGHVS and CDR2 FNYEAQ. V lost 1 base, J lost 8 bases, and 11 bases lay in between. The CDR3 is 13 amino acids. The CDR3 sequence is CASSLVLQSEAFF. The CDR3 nucleotides read TGTGCCAGCAGCTTAGTATTACAGAGCGAAGCTTTCTTT.

The J gene is TRBJ1-2, the V gene TRBV30; TRBD1 is a possible D gene (6 bases). The CDR3 has 13 residues. V dropped 8 bases and J dropped 6 bases, with 19 bases sitting between them. CDR1 is GTSNPN and CDR2 is SVGIG in the germline V gene (reference sequence). The CDR3 bases are TGTGCCCTTCGAGCACAGGGAGGGCATGGCTACACCTTC. Translated, it gives CALRAQGGHGYTF.

The chain has TRBV6-5 and TRBJ1-3, with a tentative D call TRBD1 (5 bases). This CDR3 region has 13 residues. Trimming removed 8 bases at V and 4 bases at J, with 12 bases between. The germline V gene encodes CDR1 MNHEY and CDR2 SVGAGI. This chain's CDR3 is CASSRVSGNTIYF. The CDR3 nucleotides read TGTGCCAGCTCCAGGGTCAGCGGAAACACCATATATTTT.

The CDR3 loop is CASSSPSGGYNEQFF. CDR3 coding DNA: TGTGCCAGCAGTTCCCCCAGCGGGGGTTACAATGAGCAGTTCTTC. The chain joins TRBV28 to TRBJ2-1; 8 positions agree with TRBD2. J lost 4 bases, V lost 4 bases, and 6 bases had no gene match. The germline gives CDR1 MDHEN, CDR2 SYDVKM. This CDR3 has 15 amino acids. Supplemented by reference TRBV28 and TRBJ2-1, the full variable domain reads DVKVTQSSRYLVKRTGEKVFLECVQDMDHENMFWYRQDPGLGLRLIYFSYDVKMKEKGDIPEGYSVSREKKERFSLILESASTNQTSMYLCASSSPSGGYNEQFFGPGTRLTVL.

The table lists this clone with a few counts. The V call is TRBV7-2, the J call TRBJ2-5; possible D gene TRBD1, 5 bases. The CDR3 extends over 15 amino acids. V gave up 5 bases and J gave up 1 base, with 14 bases separating them. Germline lookup yields CDR1 SGHTA and CDR2 FQGNSA. CDR3 DNA sequence: TGTGCCAGCAGCCGAAGGCCCCAGGGCCAAGAGACCCAGTACTTC. Amino acids: CASSRRPQGQETQYF.

This chain links TRBV30 with TRBJ2-7, with D unresolved. Trimming took off 3 bases at V and 1 base at J, with 4 bases between the two ends. From germline, CDR1 is GTSNPN and CDR2 SVGIG (reference sequence). The CDR3 has 11 residues. CDR3 region: CAWSHSYEQYF. In nucleotides, the CDR3 is TGTGCCTGGAGCCATTCCTACGAGCAGTACTTC.

This clone has only a few counts. This chain connects TRBV5-1 to TRBJ2-1; no clear D. The V end lost 4 bases, the J end lost 7 bases, and 12 bases lay between the germline ends. There are 13 residues in the CDR3. Germline loops: CDR1 SGHRS, CDR2 YFSETQ. The CDR3, as DNA: TGCGCCAGCAGCCCCCCGCTCCGGAATGAGCAGTTCTTC. Protein: CASSPPLRNEQFF.

This clone was seen only a few times. The chain uses TRBV7-2 and TRBJ2-1; 10 bases map to TRBD2. This CDR3 has 17 amino acids. J gave up 6 bases and V 5 bases, and 13 bases lay outside the gene matches. Germline-derived CDR1 and CDR2 are SGHTA and FQGNSA. The CDR3 loop is CASSRYIIAGGGNEQFF. The CDR3, as DNA: TGTGCCAGCAGCCGATATATCATAGCGGGAGGAGGCAATGAGCAGTTCTTC.

This clone was detected a few times. J is TRBJ2-5 and V is TRBV7-6; a weak D match, TRBD2 (5 bases). V dropped 7 bases and J dropped 5 bases, with 23 bases sitting between them. CDR1 SGHVS and CDR2 FNYEAQ come from the germline V gene. This CDR3 is built from 16 residues. In nucleotides, the CDR3 is TGTGCCAGCAAACCCGAGAGTAGAGGGCGTCAGGAGACCCAGTACTTC. It is translated as CASKPESRGRQETQYF.

The chain combines TRBV2 with TRBJ2-6, with TRBD2 matching 9 bases. Per the germline V gene, CDR1 is SNHLY and CDR2 is FYNNEI. The CDR3 is 18 residues long. J gave up 0 bases and V 5 bases, and 8 bases lay outside the gene matches. The CDR3 region is CASSTPIAGDSGANVLTF. CDR3 coding DNA: TGTGCCAGCAGTACCCCCATAGCGGGGGACTCTGGGGCCAACGTCCTGACTTTC.

This clone has a handful of counts. The chain recombines TRBV5-1 with TRBJ2-3; either TRBD1 or TRBD2 may supply D (5 bases each). Germline CDR1 and CDR2: SGHRS and YFSETQ. This CDR3 has 14 residues. V gave up 6 bases and J gave up 0 bases, with 11 bases separating them. The CDR3, as DNA: TGCGCCAGCAAGCCGGGGCCCAGCACAGATACGCAGTATTTT. Translating it yields CASKPGPSTDTQYF.

As for this clone: Other DNA variants within this sample encode the same CDR3. The chain has TRBV18 and TRBJ2-7, with D unclear. The germline V gene has CDR1 KGHSH and CDR2 LQKENI. Trimming removed 1 base at V and 4 bases at J, with 8 bases between. The CDR3 length is 13 residues. The CDR3 here is CASSPRQLYEQYV. The CDR3 DNA sequence: TGTGCCAGCTCACCACGGCAGCTATACGAGCAGTACGTC.

CDR3 bases: TGTGCCAGCAGTTGGACTAGCCAAGGAGAGACCCAGTACTTC. Its translation: CASSWTSQGETQYF. V and J are TRBV2 and TRBJ2-5; 8 bases map to TRBD2. The V segment lost 5 bases and the J segment 4 bases; nucleotides outside the gene matches: 6. In germline, CDR1 is SNHLY, CDR2 FYNNEI. CDR3 size: 14 residues.